This T cell receptor beta chain was retrieved from a study of T cells in Graves' hyperthyroidism and ophthalmopathy. Study conclusions and caveats: A 13 V-J signature model discriminated ophthalmopathy versus stable hyperthyroidism.

This clonotype was recorded a few times. What it binds is unknown. For the diagnoses, clinical symptoms, serum thyroxine and TRAb, thyroid ultrasound and orbital computed tomography were used. The CDR3 runs to 16 residues. Germline CDR1 MGHRA, CDR2 YSYEKL. V was clipped by 1 base and J by 0 bases, with 10 bases between them. Amplification of TCR beta CDR3 regions was performed using RNA transcripts as template. During a first-round RT-PCR of the TCR CDR3, the HTBI primer set was used. Each CDR3 protein gets one entry after TCRdb re-called the multiplex PCR reads with MiXCR. The data show 200,000 to 250,000 distinct CDR3 sequences, with 15% to 20% seen just once and roughly 44% held by the top ten.

The chain combines TRBV4-1 with TRBJ1-5; no reliable D call. The sample was blood. This clonotype originated in a man aged 35-49 years with Graves' hyperthyroidism. CDR3 region: CASSQVRAYSNQPQHF. CDR3 nucleotides: TGCGCCAGCAGCCAAGTGAGGGCCTATAGCAATCAGCCCCAGCATTTT.